Shown below are 13 T cell receptor beta chains from a single sample sequenced in a study of neurological immune-mediated disorders. TCRdb re-called the 5' RACE reads through MiXCR, storing one row per CDR3 protein. Of 55,000 to 65,000 distinct CDR3 sequences detected, about 3.5% appear once; the ten largest clones hold more than 2%. Sequencing was performed on PBMCs. These receptor sequences come from a woman between 50 and 59 years old with multiple sclerosis.

Ten or more counts support this clonotype. The chain carries TRBV20-1 and TRBJ2-3, with 11 positions matching TRBD2. This CDR3 is built from 15 residues. Trimming cost V 5 bases and J 4 bases; bases outside gene matches: 8. Per the germline V gene, CDR1 is DFQATT and CDR2 is SNEGSKA (reference sequence). The CDR3 is CSAFTSGSNPDTQYF. The CDR3 DNA is TGCAGTGCTTTTACTAGCGGGAGTAACCCAGATACGCAGTATTTT.

This clonotype came up many times. The rearrangement links TRBV12-3 or TRBV12-4 to TRBJ2-5, with unresolved D. V lost 3 bases and J lost 6, with 8 bases in between. The CDR3 covers 12 residues. The CDR3 reads CASSLRWKTQYF. The DNA of the CDR3 is TGTGCCAGCAGTTTGAGGTGGAAGACCCAGTACTTC.

This clonotype was picked up many times. This sequence joins TRBV7-9 and TRBJ2-7, with TRBD1 matching over 9 bases. V gave up 5 bases and J gave up 0 bases; unmatched junction bases: 20. This CDR3 comprises 20 residues. The V gene's germline CDR1 is SEHNR and CDR2 FQNEAQ (reference sequence). The CDR3 DNA is TGTGCCAGCAGCAAAGCTGATGGACAGGGGAGTGTGAAGAGCTCCTACGAGCAGTACTTC. The encoded protein is CASSKADGQGSVKSSYEQYF.

In its sample, this clonotype was seen a few times. This chain connects TRBV29-1 to TRBJ1-5; 10 bases are a match to TRBD1. Per the germline V gene, CDR1 is SQVTM and CDR2 is ANQGSEA. This CDR3 has 14 residues. V was clipped by 5 bases and J by 5 bases; unmatched bases: 6. DNA for the CDR3: TGCAGCGTTCGGGACAGGGGTACCGATCAGCCCCAGCATTTT. It codes for CSVRDRGTDQPQHF. The full variable domain, in which reference TRBV29-1 and TRBJ1-5 provide the parts outside the CDR3, is SAVISQKPSRDICQRGTSLTIQCQVDSQVTMMFWYRQQPGQSLTLIATANQGSEATYESGFVIDKFPISRPNLTFSTLTVSNMSPEDSSIYLCSVRDRGTDQPQHFGDGTRLSIL.

This clonotype occurred many times. This chain links TRBV7-8 with TRBJ2-1; no clear D gene. Germline V CDR1 and CDR2: SGHVS, FQNEAQ. V was trimmed by 5 bases and J by 8 bases, leaving 13 bases between them. The CDR3 is made up of 13 amino acids. The CDR3 is CASSPDPQHEQFF. CDR3 in DNA: TGTGCCAGCAGCCCCGACCCTCAACATGAGCAGTTCTTC.

Ten or more counts support this clonotype. The genes are TRBV4-3 and TRBJ1-1, with TRBD1 identical over 8 bases. Germline trimming cut 3 bases from V and 0 bases from J; bases unmatched to any gene: 9. CDR3 length equals 17 residues. The germline V gene encodes CDR1 LGHNA and CDR2 YSLEER. The CDR3: CASSQGNRGSMNTEAFF. DNA of the CDR3: TGCGCCAGCAGCCAGGGGAACAGGGGGAGCATGAACACTGAAGCTTTCTTT.

This clonotype was seen at least ten times. V is TRBV5-8 and J is TRBJ2-1, with D unresolved. Germline V gene lookup returns CDR1 SGHTS and CDR2 YDEGEE. The CDR3 is 15 amino acids. V was clipped by 1 base and J by 5 bases, with 13 bases between them. In nucleotides, the CDR3 is TGTGCCAGCAGCTTGTTACAAAAAACGAACAATGAGCAGTTCTTC. Translating gives CASSLLQKTNNEQFF.

In this sample, this clonotype turned up many times. This rearrangement joins TRBV3-2 to TRBJ2-3. TRBV3-2 constitutes a pseudogene. The CDR3 extends over 12 amino acids. The chain's CDR3 is CASSYGTDTQYF. CDR3 sequence (DNA): TGTGCCAGCAGCTACGGGACGGATACGCAGTATTTT.

This clonotype has a count of ten or more. V usage is TRBV5-1 and J usage is TRBJ2-3; D ambiguous. CDR1 and CDR2 (germline): SGHRS, YFSETQ. The ends were cut back, 0 bases at V and 2 bases at J, with 4 bases in the middle. The CDR3 runs to 13 residues. The DNA of the CDR3 is TGCGCCAGCAGCTTGGAATACACAGATACGCAGTATTTT. Amino acids: CASSLEYTDTQYF.

V and J are TRBV4-3 and TRBJ1-4; TRBD1 might be the D (6 bases). Germline-derived CDR1 and CDR2 are LGHNA and YSLEER. The CDR3 has 14 amino acids. V lost 4 bases, J lost 8 bases, and 14 bases lay in between. This chain's CDR3 is CASSREGVSEKLFF. CDR3 sequence (DNA): TGCGCCAGCAGCCGGGAGGGGGTTAGCGAAAAACTGTTTTTT.

This clonotype was seen at least ten times. The genes are TRBV6-2 or TRBV6-3 and TRBJ2-7; a weak D match, TRBD2 (7 bases). V lost 4 bases to trimming and J lost 2 bases, with 24 bases between them. This CDR3 has 18 amino acids. Germline CDR1 is MNHEY and CDR2 is SVGEGT. The CDR3 nucleotides are TGTGCCAGCAGTTCCCCGGGGGCGGGAGACCAGGATCCCTACGAGCAGTACTTC. Residues: CASSSPGAGDQDPYEQYF.

This clonotype was recorded at least ten times. This rearrangement joins TRBV3-1 to TRBJ1-2; tentatively, D is TRBD1 (6 bases). Germline lookup yields CDR1 LGHDT and CDR2 YNNKEL (reference sequence). The CDR3 totals 18 residues. V was cut by 0 bases and J by 3 bases, with 20 bases left in between. The CDR3 bases are TGTGCCAGCAGCCAAGATCTTCGGGGGACACGAGGGGACTATGGCTACACCTTC. Translation gives CASSQDLRGTRGDYGYTF.

This clonotype has at least ten counts. V usage is TRBV5-1 and J usage is TRBJ2-1, with D perhaps TRBD2 (5 bases). CDR3 length: 11 amino acids. Per germline, CDR1 SGHRS and CDR2 YFSETQ. Trimming removed 2 bases from V and 10 bases from J, with 7 bases in between. This CDR3 is CASSLLEEQFF. The CDR3 nucleotides read TGCGCCAGCAGCTTACTAGAGGAGCAGTTCTTC.